The TCR beta chain described here comes from a study of blood T cell repertoires in COVID-19. In the study overall: Sites in the United States, Italy and Spain provided acute and convalescent COVID-19 samples.

Original handling: The authors estimated nucleated cell counts from reference gene primer amplification. Produced via immunoSEQ multiplex PCR; TCRdb's table is partial and in-frame only. D and trimming come from the DNA, and the V and J calls and clone size come from that table. The repertoire has approximately 76,000 clones, about 80% of them found once; the top ten carry 5% to 6.5%. Germline lookup yields CDR1 SGHDN and CDR2 FVKESK. The CDR3 covers 15 residues. J was trimmed by 5 bases and V by 3 bases; bases with no gene match: 8. The sequenced sample was peripheral blood. The chain is built from TRBV14 and TRBJ1-2, with 8 bases aligning to TRBD1. This clonotype was sampled from a woman aged 55-70 years with acute or convalescent COVID-19. CDR3: CASSHVGQGLYGYTF. As DNA, the CDR3 is TGTGCCAGCAGCCACGTAGGACAGGGACTTTATGGCTACACCTTC.